The next 10 T cell receptor beta chains were all read from a single sample in a study of early T cells in non-severe SARS-CoV-2 infection. A single record per CDR3 protein comes from TCRdb applying MiXCR to the 5' RACE reads. The sample yields about 60,000 distinct CDR3 sequences, roughly an eighth seen once. The sample taken for sequencing was whole blood. These receptors originate from an adult who was a healthcare worker with PCR-confirmed SARS-CoV-2 infection or an uninfected control (not recorded which).

J is TRBJ2-3 and V is TRBV29-1; 7 nucleotides match TRBD2. CDR1 and CDR2 (germline): SQVTM, ANQGSEA. J gave up 2 bases and V 5 bases, and 7 bases lay outside the gene matches. The CDR3 loop spans 14 amino acids. CDR3 in DNA: TGCAGCGTTACGACTAGCAGTGACACAGATACGCAGTATTTT. Protein: CSVTTSSDTDTQYF.

This clonotype was counted many times. CDR3 sequence: CASREGQGGFNEQFF. As DNA, the CDR3 is TGCGCCAGCAGGGAGGGACAGGGGGGTTTCAATGAGCAGTTCTTC. The chain combines TRBV5-1 with TRBJ2-1; the match to TRBD1 covers 11 bases. Looked up from germline, CDR1 is SGHRS and CDR2 is YFSETQ. The CDR3 has 15 amino acids. J was trimmed by 6 bases and V by 5 bases; bases with no gene match: 7.

This clonotype was seen more than once but under ten times. As DNA, the CDR3 is TGCGCCAGCATCCCAAGGGGAGGAAGAGGCTATGGCTACACCTTC. Translating gives CASIPRGGRGYGYTF. The rearrangement links TRBV10-1 to TRBJ1-2; possibly TRBD1 for D (5 bases). V was clipped by 7 bases and J by 4 bases, with 19 bases between them. The CDR3 sequence is 15 residues long. Germline V gives CDR1 WNHNN, CDR2 SYGVQD (reference sequence).

Only a few counts were recorded for this clonotype. The rearrangement links TRBV20-1 to TRBJ2-7, with 7 bases matching TRBD1. The V gene's germline CDR1 is DFQATT and CDR2 SNEGSKA (reference sequence). The CDR3 consists of 14 residues. The trim removed 4 bases at V and 2 bases at J, leaving 8 bases unmatched. CDR3 in amino acids: CSAKPGTATYEQYF. The CDR3 DNA reads TGCAGTGCTAAGCCAGGGACAGCTACCTACGAGCAGTACTTC.

In its sample, this clonotype was seen a few times. The chain combines TRBV12-3 or TRBV12-4 with TRBJ2-2; 9 bases line up with TRBD2. V was pared by 7 bases and J by 1 base, with 7 bases of the junction left unmatched. This CDR3 has 16 amino acids. CDR3 amino acids: CASTELAGVNTGELFF. CDR3 DNA sequence: TGTGCCAGCACCGAATTAGCGGGGGTGAACACCGGGGAGCTGTTTTTT.

This chain connects TRBV5-1 to TRBJ2-5, with 8 nucleotides matching TRBD2. V was clipped by 3 bases and J by 5 bases; unmatched bases: 9. The CDR3 extends over 15 amino acids. CDR1 is SGHRS, CDR2 YFSETQ, per germline. CDR3 protein: CASSWSGAGEETQYF. The CDR3 DNA is TGCGCCAGCAGCTGGTCTGGAGCGGGGGAGGAGACCCAGTACTTC.

This clonotype came up a few times. V is TRBV5-1 and J is TRBJ2-2; TRBD2 agrees at 10 bases. CDR1 SGHRS and CDR2 YFSETQ come from the germline V gene. CDR3 size: 15 residues. V trimming: 5 bases; J trimming: 5 bases; junction bases outside the gene matches: 6. The CDR3 here is CASREGTSDTGELFF. CDR3 nucleotides: TGCGCCAGCAGAGAGGGGACTAGCGATACCGGGGAGCTGTTTTTT.

The chain combines TRBV7-9 with TRBJ2-2; 9 bases agree with TRBD2. Germline CDR1 and CDR2: SEHNR and FQNEAQ (reference sequence). Trimming at V came to 5 bases and at J to 3 bases, leaving 4 bases not matched to a gene. CDR3 length: 15 residues. The CDR3: CASSPRLADTGELFF. In nucleotides, the CDR3 is TGTGCCAGCAGCCCAAGACTAGCGGACACCGGGGAGCTGTTTTTT.

The chain combines TRBV3-1 with TRBJ2-1, with 9 bases lining up with TRBD2. The germline V gene has CDR1 LGHDT and CDR2 YNNKEL (reference sequence). The CDR3 has 16 amino acids. The V segment lost 5 bases and the J segment 0 bases; nucleotides outside the gene matches: 5. The CDR3 DNA reads TGTGCCAGCAGCACCGGTAGCGGGAGCTCCTACAATGAGCAGTTCTTC. It codes for CASSTGSGSSYNEQFF.

This clonotype was counted at least ten times. This chain connects TRBV2 to TRBJ2-5; no definite D call. The CDR3 is 14 residues long. The germline V and J ends were trimmed by 2 bases and 5 bases, with 12 bases remaining between them. Germline V CDR1 and CDR2: SNHLY, FYNNEI. The CDR3 here is CASSESLAGETQYF. The CDR3 bases are TGTGCCAGCAGTGAAAGCCTCGCCGGGGAGACCCAGTACTTC. The variable domain in full, with the rest retrieved from reference TRBV2 and TRBJ2-5, is EPEVTQTPSHQVTQMGQEVILRCVPISNHLYFYWYRQILGQKVEFLVSFYNNEISEKSEIFDDQFSVERPDGSNFTLKIRSTKLEDSAMYFCASSESLAGETQYFGPGTRLLVL.